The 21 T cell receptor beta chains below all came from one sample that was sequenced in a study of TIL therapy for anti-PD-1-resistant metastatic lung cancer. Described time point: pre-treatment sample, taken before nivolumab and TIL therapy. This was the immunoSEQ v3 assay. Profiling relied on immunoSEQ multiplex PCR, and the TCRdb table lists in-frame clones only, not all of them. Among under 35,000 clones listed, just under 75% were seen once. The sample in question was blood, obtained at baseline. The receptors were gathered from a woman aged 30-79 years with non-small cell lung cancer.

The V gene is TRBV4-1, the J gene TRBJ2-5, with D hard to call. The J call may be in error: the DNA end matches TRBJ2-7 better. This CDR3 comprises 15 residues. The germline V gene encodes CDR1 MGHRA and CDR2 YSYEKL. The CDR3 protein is CASSQEGALFTEQYF. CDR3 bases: TGCGCCAGCAGCCAAGAAGGAGCTCTATTCACCGAGCAGTACTTC.

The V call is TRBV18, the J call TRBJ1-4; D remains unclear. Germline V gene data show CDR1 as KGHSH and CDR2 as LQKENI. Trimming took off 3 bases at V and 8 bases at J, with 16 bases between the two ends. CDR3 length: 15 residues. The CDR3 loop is CASSPLAALGEKLFF. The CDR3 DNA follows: TGTGCCAGCTCACCGTTGGCAGCTCTGGGGGAAAAACTGTTTTTT.

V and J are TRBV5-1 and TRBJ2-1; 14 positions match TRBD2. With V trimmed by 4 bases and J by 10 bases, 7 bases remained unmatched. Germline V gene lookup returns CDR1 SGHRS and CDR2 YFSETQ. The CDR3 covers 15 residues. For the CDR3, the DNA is TGCGCCAGCAGCCCGGGACTAGCGGGAGTAGGGGAGCAGTTCTTC. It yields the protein CASSPGLAGVGEQFF.

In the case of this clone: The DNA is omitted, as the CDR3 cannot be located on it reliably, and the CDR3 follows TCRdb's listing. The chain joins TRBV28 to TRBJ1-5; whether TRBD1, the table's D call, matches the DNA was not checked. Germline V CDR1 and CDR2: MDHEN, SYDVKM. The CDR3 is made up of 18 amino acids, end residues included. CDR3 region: CASSSGQGAVRSNQPQHF.

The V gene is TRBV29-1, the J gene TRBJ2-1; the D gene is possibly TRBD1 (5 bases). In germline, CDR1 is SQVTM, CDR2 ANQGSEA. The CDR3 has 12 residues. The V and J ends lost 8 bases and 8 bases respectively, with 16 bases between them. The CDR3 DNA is TGCAGCAGCCTCTCAGGGATCGATGAGCAGTTCTTC. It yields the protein CSSLSGIDEQFF.

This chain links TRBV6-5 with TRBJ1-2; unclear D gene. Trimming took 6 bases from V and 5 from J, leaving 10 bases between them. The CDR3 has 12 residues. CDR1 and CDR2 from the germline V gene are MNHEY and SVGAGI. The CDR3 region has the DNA TGTGCCAGCAGCCGAGGGAAGTATGGCTACACCTTC. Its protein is CASSRGKYGYTF.

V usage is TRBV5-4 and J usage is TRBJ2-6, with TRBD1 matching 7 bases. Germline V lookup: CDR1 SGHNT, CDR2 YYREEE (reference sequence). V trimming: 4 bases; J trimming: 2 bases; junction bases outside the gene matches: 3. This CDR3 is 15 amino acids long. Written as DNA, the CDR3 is TGTGCCAGCAGCATAGGGGGCGCTGGGGCCAACGTCCTGACTTTC. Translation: CASSIGGAGANVLTF.

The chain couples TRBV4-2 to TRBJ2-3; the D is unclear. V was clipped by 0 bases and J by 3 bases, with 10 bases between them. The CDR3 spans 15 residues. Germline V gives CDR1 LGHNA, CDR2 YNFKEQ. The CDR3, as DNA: TGTGCCAGCAGCCAAGAGATGGGCAAAACAGATACGCAGTATTTT. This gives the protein CASSQEMGKTDTQYF.

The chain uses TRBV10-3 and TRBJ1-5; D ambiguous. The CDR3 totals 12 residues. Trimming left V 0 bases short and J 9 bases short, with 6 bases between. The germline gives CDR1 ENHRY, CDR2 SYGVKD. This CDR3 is CAISESGRPQHF. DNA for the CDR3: TGTGCCATCAGTGAGTCTGGGAGGCCCCAGCATTTT.

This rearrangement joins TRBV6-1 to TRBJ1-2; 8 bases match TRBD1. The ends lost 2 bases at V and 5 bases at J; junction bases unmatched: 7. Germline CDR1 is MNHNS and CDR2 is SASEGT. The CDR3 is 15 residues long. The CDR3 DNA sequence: TGTGCCAGCAGTGAAATGCAGGGGGCAAATTATGGCTACACCTTC. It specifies CASSEMQGANYGYTF.

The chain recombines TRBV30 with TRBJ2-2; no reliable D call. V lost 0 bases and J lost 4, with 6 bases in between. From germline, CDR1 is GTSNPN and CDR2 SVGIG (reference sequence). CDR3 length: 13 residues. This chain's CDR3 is CAWSVQSTGELFF. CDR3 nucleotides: TGTGCCTGGAGTGTACAGAGCACCGGGGAGCTGTTTTTT.

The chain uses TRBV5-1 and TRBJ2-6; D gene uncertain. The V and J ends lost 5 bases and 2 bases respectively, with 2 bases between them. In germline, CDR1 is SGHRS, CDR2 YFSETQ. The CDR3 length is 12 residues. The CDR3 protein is CASRAGANVLTF. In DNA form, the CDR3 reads TGCGCCAGCAGGGCTGGGGCCAACGTCCTGACTTTC.

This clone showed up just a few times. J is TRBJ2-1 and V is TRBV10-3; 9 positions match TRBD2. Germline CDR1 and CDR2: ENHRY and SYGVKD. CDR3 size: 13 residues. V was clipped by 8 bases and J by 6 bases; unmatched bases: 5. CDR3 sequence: CAIGTSFPNEQFF. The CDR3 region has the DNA TGTGCCATCGGGACTAGCTTCCCCAATGAGCAGTTCTTC.

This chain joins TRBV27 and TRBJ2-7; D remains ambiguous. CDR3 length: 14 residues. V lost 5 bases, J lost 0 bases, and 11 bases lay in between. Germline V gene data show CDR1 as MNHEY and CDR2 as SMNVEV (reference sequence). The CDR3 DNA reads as TGTGCCAGCAGTCCCCAACCCGCCTCCTACGAGCAGTACTTC. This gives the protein CASSPQPASYEQYF.

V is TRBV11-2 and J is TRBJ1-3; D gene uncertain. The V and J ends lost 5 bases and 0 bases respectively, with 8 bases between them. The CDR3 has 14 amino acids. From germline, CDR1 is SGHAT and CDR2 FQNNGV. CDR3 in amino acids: CASSGYGSGNTIYF. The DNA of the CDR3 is TGTGCCAGCAGCGGATATGGCTCTGGAAACACCATATATTTT.

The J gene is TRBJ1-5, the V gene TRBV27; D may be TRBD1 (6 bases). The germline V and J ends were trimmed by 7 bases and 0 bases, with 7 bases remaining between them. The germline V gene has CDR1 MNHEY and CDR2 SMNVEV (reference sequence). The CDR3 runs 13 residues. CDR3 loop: CASKGDSNQPQHF. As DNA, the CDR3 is TGTGCCAGCAAGGGGGATAGCAATCAGCCCCAGCATTTT.

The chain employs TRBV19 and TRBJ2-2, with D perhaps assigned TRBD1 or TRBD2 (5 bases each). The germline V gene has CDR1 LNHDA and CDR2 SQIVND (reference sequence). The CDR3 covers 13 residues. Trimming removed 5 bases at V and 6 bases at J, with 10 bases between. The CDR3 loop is CASSGGDPGELFF. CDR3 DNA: TGTGCCAGTAGTGGGGGAGACCCCGGGGAGCTGTTTTTT.

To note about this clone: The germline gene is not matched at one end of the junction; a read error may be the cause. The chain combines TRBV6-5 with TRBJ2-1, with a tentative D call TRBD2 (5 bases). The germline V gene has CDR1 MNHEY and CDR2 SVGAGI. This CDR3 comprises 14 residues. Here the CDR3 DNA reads TGTGCCAGCAAGGAGGCCCTCTCCAACAATGAGCAGTTCTTC. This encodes CASKEALSNNEQFF.

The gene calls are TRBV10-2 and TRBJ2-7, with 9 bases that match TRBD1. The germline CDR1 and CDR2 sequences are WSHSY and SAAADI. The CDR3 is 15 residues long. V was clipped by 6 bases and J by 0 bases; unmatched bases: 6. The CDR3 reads CASRAGQGSSYEQYF. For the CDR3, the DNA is TGCGCCAGCAGAGCCGGACAGGGGAGCTCCTACGAGCAGTACTTC.

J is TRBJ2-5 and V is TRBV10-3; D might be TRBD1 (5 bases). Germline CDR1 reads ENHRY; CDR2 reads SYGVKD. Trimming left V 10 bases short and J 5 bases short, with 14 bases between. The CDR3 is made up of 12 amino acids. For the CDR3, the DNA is TGTGCCACCGCTAGGGGCAGGGAGACCCAGTACTTC. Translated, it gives CATARGRETQYF.

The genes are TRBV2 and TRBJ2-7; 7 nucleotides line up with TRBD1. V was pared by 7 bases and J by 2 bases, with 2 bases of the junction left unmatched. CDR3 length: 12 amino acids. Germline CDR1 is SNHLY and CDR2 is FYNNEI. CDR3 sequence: CASKGATYEQYF. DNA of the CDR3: TGTGCCAGCAAGGGGGCAACCTACGAGCAGTACTTC.